Presented here are 28 T cell receptor beta chains from one specimen sequenced in a study of neurological immune-mediated disorders. TCRdb re-derived calls from the 5' RACE reads in MiXCR, one entry per CDR3 protein. The table records some 37,000 distinct CDR3 sequences, roughly 4.8% of them present only once. Source material: CD4+ T cells from blood. The source is a man aged 18 to 35 in good health.

This clonotype was counted ten times or more. The gene calls are TRBV5-1 and TRBJ1-1; D ambiguous. Germline CDR1 is SGHRS and CDR2 is YFSETQ. This CDR3 is built from 14 residues. Trimming pared 4 bases from V and 2 bases from J, leaving 12 bases between. CDR3 loop: CASSPGSLNTEAFF. CDR3 DNA: TGCGCCAGCAGCCCGGGCAGTCTAAACACTGAAGCTTTCTTT.

Many counts were recorded for this clonotype. The chain recombines TRBV20-1 with TRBJ1-2, with D uncertain. This CDR3 is 16 amino acids long. Germline lookup yields CDR1 DFQATT and CDR2 SNEGSKA (reference sequence). Between the trimmed V and J ends, which lost 1 base and 0 bases, there was a span of 15 bases. The CDR3 here is CSARGRQSTTNYGYTF. The CDR3 DNA reads TGCAGTGCTAGAGGGAGGCAGTCAACCACTAACTATGGCTACACCTTC.

This clonotype appeared many times. The chain combines TRBV4-1 with TRBJ2-1; possible D gene TRBD2, 8 bases. Germline CDR1 and CDR2: MGHRA and YSYEKL. CDR3 length equals 16 residues. Trimming took off 5 bases at V and 9 bases at J, with 23 bases between the two ends. Here the CDR3 DNA reads TGCGCCAGCAGCTTCACCGGGACTAGGGGGCAGGGTGAGCAGTTCTTC. This translates into CASSFTGTRGQGEQFF.

This clonotype was counted ten times or more. The chain has TRBV6-6 and TRBJ1-3, with 10 bases identical to TRBD1. From germline, CDR1 is MNHNY and CDR2 SVGAGI (reference sequence). The CDR3 loop spans 18 amino acids. V shed 5 bases and J 1 base; nucleotides not matched to a gene: 11. The CDR3 here is CASSPTRDRGLSGNTIYF. In DNA form, the CDR3 reads TGTGCCAGCAGTCCCACCCGCGACAGGGGGCTTTCTGGAAACACCATATATTTT.

At least ten counts were recorded for this clonotype. V gene TRBV5-1 combines with J gene TRBJ1-3; no clear D. Germline values: CDR1 SGHRS, CDR2 YFSETQ. Trimming stripped 0 bases from V and 4 bases from J, with 11 bases between. CDR3 length equals 15 residues. The CDR3 loop reads CASSLGSTRGNTIYF. DNA of the CDR3: TGCGCCAGCAGCTTGGGCTCTACCCGCGGAAACACCATATATTTT.

Remarks on this clonotype: Possible read error: a much larger clone is one base away. V and J are TRBV18 and TRBJ2-7; TRBD1 matches 10 bases. CDR3 length equals 15 residues. Germline V gene data show CDR1 as KGHSH and CDR2 as LQKENI. CDR3 sequence: CTSSPSGTGAYEQYF. The DNA for the CDR3 is TGTACCAGCTCACCCTCCGGGACAGGGGCCTACGAGCAGTACTTC.

This clonotype was recorded many times. The CDR3 spells CASSRLGERQPQHF. The CDR3 nucleotides are TGTGCCAGCAGCAGGCTGGGGGAGCGTCAGCCCCAGCATTTT. V gene TRBV5-5 combines with J gene TRBJ1-5; D perhaps matches TRBD1 (5 bases). V was trimmed by 4 bases and J by 6 bases, leaving 14 bases between them. The germline V gene has CDR1 SGHKS and CDR2 YYEKEE (reference sequence). The CDR3 is 14 amino acids. Full variable domain (rest looked up from reference TRBV5-5 and TRBJ1-5): DAGVTQSPTHLIKTRGQQVTLRCSPISGHKSVSWYQQVLGQGPQFIFQYYEKEERGRGNFPDRFSARQFPNYSSELNVNALLLGDSALYLCASSRLGERQPQHFGDGTRLSIL.

This clonotype has at least ten counts. The chain is built from TRBV4-2 and TRBJ2-5; D might be TRBD2 (6 bases). V shed 0 bases and J shed 2 bases, with 13 bases lying between them. Germline V gives CDR1 LGHNA, CDR2 YNFKEQ. This CDR3 contains 16 residues. CDR3 coding DNA: TGTGCCAGCAGCCAAGACGGACTACCTAATCAAGAGACCCAGTACTTC. Protein: CASSQDGLPNQETQYF.

The CDR3 bases are TGTGCCAGCAGCTTATGGACAGGGGGCTCTCTACACCAGCAGTACTTC. Its translation: CASSLWTGGSLHQQYF. V usage is TRBV7-2 and J usage is TRBJ2-7; 11 nucleotides match TRBD1. V lost 2 bases, J lost 8 bases, and 11 bases stayed unmatched. The CDR3 sequence is 16 residues long. From germline, CDR1 is SGHTA and CDR2 FQGNSA.

In this sample, this clonotype turned up many times. The chain employs TRBV10-3 and TRBJ1-5; D gene ambiguous. This CDR3 has 15 amino acids. V lost 0 bases, J lost 2 bases, and 8 bases lay in between. In germline, CDR1 is ENHRY, CDR2 SYGVKD. CDR3 bases: TGTGCCATCAGTGAGTCGACCTTTGGCAATCAGCCCCAGCATTTT. Translating it yields CAISESTFGNQPQHF.

There are many counts of this clonotype. An end of the junction does not agree with germline; a read error may underlie this. The V call is TRBV7-7, the J call TRBJ2-7; D may be TRBD2 (5 bases). Per the germline V gene, CDR1 is SSHAT and CDR2 is FNYEAQ (reference sequence). The CDR3 runs to 15 residues. The CDR3 loop is CASSLGPGSSYEQYF. CDR3 bases: TGTGCTAGCAGCTTAGGTCCGGGAAGCTCCTACGAGCAGTACTTC.

This clonotype was observed many times. The chain recombines TRBV20-1 with TRBJ1-2; no firm D call. Trimming left V 7 bases short and J 4 bases short, with 13 bases between. CDR1 is DFQATT and CDR2 is SNEGSKA in the germline V gene (reference sequence). This CDR3 spans 12 amino acids. The CDR3 nucleotides read TGCAGTGTCAGGATTATGCCCTATGGCTACACCTTC. Amino acid sequence: CSVRIMPYGYTF.

This clonotype was found many times. V usage is TRBV12-3 or TRBV12-4 and J usage is TRBJ1-2; 8 bases map to TRBD1. The CDR3 length is 14 residues. V lost 6 bases, J lost 3 bases, and 6 bases stayed unmatched. The CDR3 loop is CASSLGTGDYGYTF. As DNA, the CDR3 is TGTGCCAGCAGCCTAGGGACAGGCGACTATGGCTACACCTTC.

This clonotype has at least ten counts. The J gene is TRBJ1-2, the V gene TRBV7-2; D is ambiguous. V lost 7 bases to trimming and J lost 4 bases, with 19 bases between them. CDR3 length: 15 amino acids. Germline V gives CDR1 SGHTA, CDR2 FQGNSA. CDR3 amino acids: CASTLLEGWGYGYTF. The DNA for the CDR3 is TGTGCCAGCACTCTACTCGAGGGCTGGGGCTATGGCTACACCTTC.

This clonotype was counted between two and nine times. The chain carries TRBV4-3 and TRBJ2-5; maybe TRBD2 (6 bases). Germline V gene sequence: CDR1 LGHNA, CDR2 YSLEER. This CDR3 spans 13 amino acids. Trimming left V 4 bases short and J 1 base short, with 7 bases between. The CDR3 DNA follows: TGCGCCAGCAGCCCGGGACTCCAAGAGACCCAGTACTTC. Amino acids: CASSPGLQETQYF.

At least ten counts were recorded for this clonotype. The chain uses TRBV4-2 and TRBJ2-5, with 7 bases that match TRBD1. Germline V lookup: CDR1 LGHNA, CDR2 YNFKEQ. V trimming: 5 bases; J trimming: 2 bases; junction bases outside the gene matches: 5. The CDR3 sequence is 14 residues long. CDR3 bases: TGTGCCAGCAGCATACCGGGACAGCAAGAGACCCAGTACTTC. Its protein is CASSIPGQQETQYF.

Many counts were recorded for this clonotype. This sequence joins TRBV20-1 and TRBJ2-7; a possible D gene is TRBD1 (6 bases). V was pared by 3 bases and J by 5 bases, with 11 bases between. The CDR3 is made up of 12 amino acids. The germline CDR1 and CDR2 sequences are DFQATT and SNEGSKA (reference sequence). CDR3 nucleotide sequence: TGCAGTGCTAGGGAGAACAGGGACGAGCAGTACTTC. Amino acid sequence: CSARENRDEQYF.

Many counts were recorded for this clonotype. The chain uses TRBV20-1 and TRBJ2-1; TRBD2 agrees at 10 bases. This CDR3 has 15 residues. V shed 4 bases, J shed 4 bases, and the junction held 7 bases outside the gene matches. Germline loops: CDR1 DFQATT, CDR2 SNEGSKA (reference sequence). CDR3 protein: CSAITLAGTYNEQFF. CDR3 bases: TGCAGTGCTATTACACTAGCGGGGACTTACAATGAGCAGTTCTTC.

The table lists this clonotype with many counts. The rearrangement uses TRBV7-2 and TRBJ1-2; tentatively, D is TRBD1 (5 bases). Trimming stripped 5 bases from V and 8 bases from J, with 18 bases between. The CDR3 is 14 residues long. Germline V gene data show CDR1 as SGHTA and CDR2 as FQGNSA. In DNA, the CDR3 is TGTGCCAGCAGCCCGTCCTTTGGGGGGAACGGCTACACCTTC. This gives the protein CASSPSFGGNGYTF.

In its sample, this clonotype was seen many times. The gene calls are TRBV5-8 and TRBJ2-3; 7 bases are shared with TRBD2. The ends lost 4 bases at V and 4 bases at J; junction bases unmatched: 0. The length of the CDR3 is 12 residues. CDR1 is SGHTS, CDR2 YDEGEE, per germline. CDR3 in amino acids: CASSRGADTQYF. CDR3 nucleotide sequence: TGTGCCAGCAGCCGGGGGGCAGATACGCAGTATTTT.

This clonotype was counted ten times or more. The chain joins TRBV7-8 to TRBJ1-4; a possible D gene is TRBD1 (6 bases). V was pared by 5 bases and J by 8 bases, with 18 bases between. There are 15 residues in the CDR3. In germline, CDR1 is SGHVS, CDR2 FQNEAQ. CDR3 sequence reads: CASSELTGMDEKLFF. The CDR3 region has the DNA TGTGCCAGCAGCGAACTCACAGGGATGGACGAAAAACTGTTTTTT. Using reference TRBV7-8 and TRBJ1-4 for the parts outside the CDR3, the full variable domain is GAGVSQSPRYKVAKRGQDVALRCDPISGHVSLFWYQQALGQGPEFLTYFQNEAQLDKSGLPSDRFFAERPEGSVSTLKIQRTQQEDSAVYLCASSELTGMDEKLFFGSGTQLSVL.

This clonotype was seen at least ten times. The chain joins TRBV7-2 to TRBJ2-7; 7 bases fit TRBD1. Germline assignment: CDR1 SGHTA and CDR2 FQGNSA. The CDR3 runs 15 residues. Trimming cost V 5 bases and J 4 bases; bases outside gene matches: 11. CDR3 nucleotide sequence: TGTGCCAGCAGCCTTAGTCTAGGGGGCGGTTACGAGCAGTACTTC. This encodes CASSLSLGGGYEQYF.

Many counts were recorded for this clonotype. The chain links TRBV5-1 to TRBJ1-1, with D unclear. There are 14 residues in the CDR3. Germline V gene data show CDR1 as SGHRS and CDR2 as YFSETQ. Trimming took 5 bases from V and 1 from J, leaving 12 bases between them. CDR3 region: CASSVLWENTEAFF. The CDR3 coding sequence is TGCGCCAGCAGTGTGCTCTGGGAGAACACTGAAGCTTTCTTT.

The table lists this clonotype with many counts. The rearrangement joins TRBV20-1 to TRBJ1-1; D is unclear. The CDR3 is 12 amino acids. The germline gives CDR1 DFQATT, CDR2 SNEGSKA (reference sequence). V lost 3 bases, J lost 0 bases, and 5 bases lay in between. CDR3 residues: CSASGLNTEAFF. The CDR3 coding sequence is TGCAGTGCTAGTGGGCTGAACACTGAAGCTTTCTTT.

This clonotype was recorded at least ten times. The rearrangement links TRBV6-1 to TRBJ1-2; the match to TRBD1 covers 8 bases. The length of the CDR3 is 14 residues. The germline V gene encodes CDR1 MNHNS and CDR2 SASEGT. With V trimmed by 2 bases and J by 5 bases, 4 bases remained unmatched. The CDR3 DNA reads TGTGCCAGCAGTGAATACGACAGGGGTTATGGCTACACCTTC. Its protein is CASSEYDRGYGYTF.

This clonotype was seen repeatedly, ten times or more. The CDR3 nucleotides read TGCAGCGTGCTAGGACACCAGAACACTGAAGCTTTCTTT. Its protein product is CSVLGHQNTEAFF. J is TRBJ1-1 and V is TRBV29-1, with a weak D call TRBD1 (5 bases). Trimming stripped 6 bases from V and 1 base from J, with 12 bases between. This CDR3 spans 13 amino acids. Looked up from germline, CDR1 is SQVTM and CDR2 is ANQGSEA.

At least ten counts were recorded for this clonotype. This chain joins TRBV4-2 and TRBJ2-3; D tentatively reads TRBD1 or TRBD2 (5 bases each). Germline values: CDR1 LGHNA, CDR2 YNFKEQ. The CDR3 spans 16 residues. V lost 0 bases and J 1 base, leaving 11 bases between the germline ends. DNA for the CDR3: TGTGCCAGCAGCCAAGATCGAGGGGTGGGCACAGATACGCAGTATTTT. Translated: CASSQDRGVGTDTQYF.

This clonotype was observed at least ten times. The J gene is TRBJ2-2, the V gene TRBV6-2 or TRBV6-3; 14 bases fit TRBD2. CDR1 MNHEY and CDR2 SVGEGT come from the germline V gene. Trimming took 6 bases from V and 4 from J; bases not matched to a gene: 10. The CDR3 contains 18 residues. The DNA for the CDR3 is TGTGCCAGCAGCCCCAGACTAGCGGGGGGGCCGGGCACCGGGGAGCTGTTTTTT. Its translation is CASSPRLAGGPGTGELFF.